The clone carrying this T cell receptor (beta chain) appeared once. What it binds is not known. This entry is derived from a study of T cells in Graves' hyperthyroidism and ophthalmopathy. General study results and limits: Model predictions of ophthalmopathy came a median approximately 6 months before onset. Peripheral blood also featured most of the thyroid clonotypes expanded above 0.001.

Exclusions: uncontrolled infection, other autoimmune disease, pregnancy, lactation. Together with thyroid ultrasound, orbital computed tomography, serum thyroxine and TRAb, clinical symptoms were used for diagnoses. Trimming took off 8 bases at V and 2 bases at J, with 10 bases between the two ends. The length of the CDR3 is 13 residues. The V gene's germline CDR1 is SNHLY and CDR2 FYNNEI. The CDR3 regions of TCR beta were amplified from RNA transcripts. HTBI primers were employed in a first-round RT-PCR of the TCR CDR3. A single record per CDR3 protein comes from TCRdb applying MiXCR to the multiplex PCR reads. The repertoire holds about 570,000 distinct CDR3 sequences, with more than 45% as singletons.

This chain connects TRBV2 to TRBJ1-5; D is perhaps TRBD1 (6 bases). The sequenced sample consisted of peripheral blood or thyroid tissue (not recorded which). The sequence derives from an adult woman with Graves' disease, either hyperthyroidism or ophthalmopathy (not recorded which). The CDR3 nucleotides read TGTGCCAGCTTGACAGGAGGCAATCAGCCCCAGCATTTT. It translates to CASLTGGNQPQHF.